Below are 17 T cell receptor beta chains sequenced from a single sample in a study of T cell responses to AZD1222 COVID-19 vaccine. Assay: immunoSEQ multiplex PCR; the TCRdb copy retains only in-frame clones and omits some. The table includes 75,000 to 95,000 clones, under 95% detected once. The sequencing used peripheral blood, collected 28 days after the second AZD1222 dose. The source of these receptors is an adult who received the AZD1222 COVID-19 vaccine.

This clone was seen a single time. The chain couples TRBV18 to TRBJ2-7; tentatively, D is TRBD2 (5 bases). The ends were cut back, 6 bases at V and 2 bases at J, with 11 bases in the middle. Germline loops: CDR1 KGHSH, CDR2 LQKENI. The CDR3 is made up of 13 amino acids. The CDR3 DNA follows: TGTGCCAGCTCCCCTCCGGGAACCTACGAGCAGTACTTC. It encodes CASSPPGTYEQYF.

CDR3 sequence (DNA): TGTGCCAGCAGTCCAGGACAGAACTATGGCTACACCTTC. Its protein is CASSPGQNYGYTF. This sequence joins TRBV28 and TRBJ1-2; TRBD1 might be the D (6 bases). CDR3 length: 13 residues. The V end was cut by 5 bases, the J end by 2 bases, with 9 bases between. CDR1 is MDHEN, CDR2 SYDVKM, per germline.

The chain uses TRBV27 and TRBJ2-7; D unclear. The germline V gene encodes CDR1 MNHEY and CDR2 SMNVEV (reference sequence). This CDR3 has 13 amino acids. V lost 5 bases and J 5 bases, leaving 13 bases between the germline ends. The CDR3 DNA reads TGTGCCAGCAGTACGGATGTGAGGAACGAGCAGTACTTC. Encoded protein: CASSTDVRNEQYF.

CDR3 protein: CASSSWDFKNTGELFF. CDR3 nucleotide sequence: TGTGCCAGCAGCTCCTGGGACTTCAAGAACACCGGGGAGCTGTTTTTT. The genes are TRBV13 and TRBJ2-2; D is possibly TRBD2 (6 bases). This CDR3 contains 16 residues. From germline, CDR1 is PRHDT and CDR2 FYEKMQ (reference sequence). The V end was cut by 4 bases, the J end by 1 base, with 13 bases between.

The chain employs TRBV19 and TRBJ2-7; 10 nucleotides align to TRBD1. CDR3 length: 12 residues. CDR1 is LNHDA and CDR2 is SQIVND in the germline V gene (reference sequence). V was pared by 8 bases and J by 2 bases, with 0 bases of the junction left unmatched. CDR3 sequence (DNA): TGTGCCAGTGGGACAGGGGCCTACGAGCAGTACTTC. This translates into CASGTGAYEQYF.

The J gene is TRBJ2-2, the V gene TRBV9; D gene ambiguous. V dropped 4 bases and J dropped 4 bases, with 11 bases sitting between them. This CDR3 contains 14 residues. CDR1 is SGDLS, CDR2 YYNGEE, per germline. The CDR3 DNA follows: TGTGCCAGCAGCCCGGTTGAGGCCACCGGGGAGCTGTTTTTT. This sequence encodes CASSPVEATGELFF.

This chain connects TRBV5-1 to TRBJ2-7; the match to TRBD1 covers 11 bases. CDR3 length: 14 amino acids. Germline V gene lookup returns CDR1 SGHRS and CDR2 YFSETQ. J was trimmed by 7 bases and V by 4 bases; bases with no gene match: 7. The CDR3 spells CASSLWTGGWEQYF. CDR3 bases: TGCGCCAGCAGCCTGTGGACAGGGGGCTGGGAGCAGTACTTC.

This clone was counted once. The CDR3: CASSRTGGKIYEQYF. In DNA, the CDR3 is TGTGCCAGCTCCAGGACAGGGGGCAAGATATACGAGCAGTACTTC. This sequence joins TRBV28 and TRBJ2-7; 11 bases align to TRBD1. Germline assignment: CDR1 MDHEN and CDR2 SYDVKM. The J segment lost 4 bases and the V segment lost 8 bases, leaving 10 bases of the junction unmatched. This CDR3 comprises 15 residues.

This chain links TRBV6-5 with TRBJ2-7; TRBD2 matches at 10 bases. This CDR3 region has 16 residues. The germline CDR1 and CDR2 sequences are MNHEY and SVGAGI. Trimming at V came to 0 bases and at J to 2 bases, leaving 4 bases not matched to a gene. DNA of the CDR3: TGTGCCAGCAGTTACTCGAGAGCGGGAGGGGCCTACGAGCAGTACTTC. Its translation: CASSYSRAGGAYEQYF.

DNA for the CDR3: TGTGCCAGTAGTATAGGGCAGGGAGTGTCCTCCTACGAGCAGTACTTC. The encoded protein is CASSIGQGVSSYEQYF. The rearrangement links TRBV19 to TRBJ2-7, with D possibly being TRBD1 or TRBD2 (5 bases each). Germline V gene lookup returns CDR1 LNHDA and CDR2 SQIVND (reference sequence). This CDR3 is 16 amino acids long. V lost 1 base, J lost 0 bases, and 13 bases lay in between.

The chain employs TRBV3-1 (or the pseudogene TRBV3-2) and TRBJ2-7, with 10 bases identical to TRBD2. CDR3 size: 13 residues. Germline V gives CDR1 LGHDT, CDR2 YNNKEL (reference sequence). V lost 6 bases and J lost 9; bases outside the gene matches: 8. This CDR3 reads CASSTSGDGAQYF. In DNA, the CDR3 is TGTGCCAGCAGTACTAGCGGGGACGGGGCGCAGTACTTC.

V gene TRBV28 combines with J gene TRBJ2-1; possible D gene TRBD1, 7 bases. This CDR3 has 16 residues. Between the trimmed V and J ends, which lost 6 bases and 5 bases, there was a span of 20 bases. Germline V CDR1 and CDR2: MDHEN, SYDVKM. The CDR3 DNA reads as TGTGCCAGCAGCCGAAGGGGAGGTGGGACAGACAATGAGCAGTTCTTC. This gives the protein CASSRRGGGTDNEQFF.

This sequence joins TRBV7-6 and TRBJ1-5; 7 bases map to TRBD1. Germline trimming cut 5 bases from V and 5 bases from J; bases unmatched to any gene: 6. Germline CDR1 SGHVS, CDR2 FNYEAQ. The CDR3 consists of 14 residues. The DNA of the CDR3 is TGTGCCAGCAGCCCGGACACAGGGGATCAGCCCCAGCATTTT. It translates to CASSPDTGDQPQHF. Filled out from reference TRBV7-6 and TRBJ1-5, the complete variable domain reads GAGVSQSPRYKVTKRGQDVALRCDPISGHVSLYWYRQALGQGPEFLTYFNYEAQQDKSGLPNDRFSAERPEGSISTLTIQRTEQRDSAMYRCASSPDTGDQPQHFGDGTRLSIL.

V usage is TRBV23-1 and J usage is TRBJ2-5; 9 nucleotides match TRBD1. TRBV23-1 is an ORF, and what it does is uncertain. J lost 5 bases, V lost 2 bases, and 3 bases had no gene match. The length of the CDR3 is 14 residues. As DNA, the CDR3 is TGCGCCAGCAGTCAAGGGACAGGGAGGGAGACCCAGTACTTC. Protein sequence: CASSQGTGRETQYF.

V gene TRBV6-6 combines with J gene TRBJ1-1; perhaps TRBD1 as D (5 bases). Germline CDR1 is MNHNY and CDR2 is SVGAGI (reference sequence). The CDR3 contains 14 residues. V shed 6 bases and J shed 0 bases, with 11 bases lying between them. Here the CDR3 DNA reads TGTGCCAGCAGCGCCCCAGGGATGAACACTGAAGCTTTCTTT. Its translation: CASSAPGMNTEAFF.

The rearrangement uses TRBV9 and TRBJ2-1; 11 bases are a match to TRBD2. CDR3 length: 19 residues. Looked up from germline, CDR1 is SGDLS and CDR2 is YYNGEE. The V segment lost 3 bases and the J segment 1 base; nucleotides outside the gene matches: 12. In nucleotides, the CDR3 is TGTGCCAGCAGCGGACCCCTAACGGGACTAGCGGATTCCTACAATGAGCAGTTCTTC. This encodes CASSGPLTGLADSYNEQFF.

The chain employs TRBV4-1 and TRBJ2-7, with D perhaps TRBD2 (6 bases). CDR3 length: 16 amino acids. CDR1 is MGHRA and CDR2 is YSYEKL in the germline V gene. The V end lost 1 base, the J end lost 2 bases, and 15 bases lay between the germline ends. CDR3 protein: CASSQAPLASTYEQYF. The CDR3 nucleotides are TGCGCCAGCAGCCAAGCCCCTCTAGCGAGTACCTACGAGCAGTACTTC.